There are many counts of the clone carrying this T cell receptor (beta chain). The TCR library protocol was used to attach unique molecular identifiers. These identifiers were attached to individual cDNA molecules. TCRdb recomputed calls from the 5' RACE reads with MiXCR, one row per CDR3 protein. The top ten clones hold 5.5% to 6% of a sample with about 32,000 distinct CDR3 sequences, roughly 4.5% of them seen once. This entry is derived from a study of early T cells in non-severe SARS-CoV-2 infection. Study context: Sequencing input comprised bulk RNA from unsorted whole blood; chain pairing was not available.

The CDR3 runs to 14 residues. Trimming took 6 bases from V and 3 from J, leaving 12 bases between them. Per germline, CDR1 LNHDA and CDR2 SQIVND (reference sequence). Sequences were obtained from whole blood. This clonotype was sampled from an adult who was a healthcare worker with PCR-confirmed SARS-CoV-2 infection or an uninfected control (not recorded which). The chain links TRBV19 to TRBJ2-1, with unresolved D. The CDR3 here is CASSREWNYNEQFF. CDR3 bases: TGTGCCAGTAGCCGTGAGTGGAACTACAATGAGCAGTTCTTC.